This T cell receptor beta chain was identified in a study of T-cell memory formation after mild COVID-19. V lost 1 base, J lost 6 bases, and 10 bases lay in between. The CDR3 extends over 14 amino acids. Germline assignment: CDR1 SGHVS and CDR2 FQNEAQ. TCRdb reprocessed the 5' RACE reads with MiXCR, giving one entry per CDR3 protein. The data show 200,000 or so distinct CDR3 sequences, just over 9.5% seen once. The rearrangement links TRBV7-8 to TRBJ1-5; D gene uncertain. The origin of this receptor is a man younger than 30 who had mild COVID-19 (a few samples of this study predate the infection). Cell type and time point are not known. The sample was PBMCs or a T cell subset sorted from them (not recorded which). The CDR3 region has the DNA TGTGCCAGCAGCTTAGTAAGGGAACGTCAGCCCCAGCATTTT. Translated: CASSLVRERQPQHF.